Listed here are 27 T cell receptor beta chains from one sample, sequenced in a study of glioma-infiltrating T cells after dendritic cell vaccination. Assay used: immunoSEQ multiplex PCR; TCRdb lists only in-frame clones, some missing. This sample has tens of thousands of clones, with 87% found just once. Time point reported: after dendritic cell vaccination, including at tumor progression/relapse. This specimen consisted of blood, obtained after dendritic cell vaccination. The source of these receptors is a human donor with glioblastoma.

The gene calls are TRBV27 and TRBJ2-7; 9 bases match TRBD2. Unmatched junction bases numbered 5, after V lost 5 bases and J lost 0 bases. Looked up from germline, CDR1 is MNHEY and CDR2 is SMNVEV (reference sequence). The CDR3 is 15 amino acids. CDR3 sequence: CASSTIAGASYEQYF. CDR3 nucleotide sequence: TGTGCCAGCAGTACCATAGCGGGGGCCTCCTACGAGCAGTACTTC.

The chain uses TRBV19 and TRBJ1-2; D is unclear. CDR1 and CDR2 (germline): LNHDA, SQIVND (reference sequence). This CDR3 has 15 amino acids. The V gene lost 3 bases and the J gene lost 1 base, with 12 bases spanning the gap. CDR3 in amino acids: CASSIQLQINYGYTF. In DNA, the CDR3 is TGTGCCAGTAGTATTCAATTGCAGATTAACTATGGCTACACCTTC. The full variable domain, rest sourced from reference TRBV19 and TRBJ1-2, is DGGITQSPKYLFRKEGQNVTLSCEQNLNHDAMYWYRQDPGQGLRLIYYSQIVNDFQKGDIAEGYSVSREKKESFPLTVTSAQKNPTAFYLCASSIQLQINYGYTFGSGTRLTVV.

The genes are TRBV7-9 and TRBJ2-1; 7 nucleotides align to TRBD1. Germline assignment: CDR1 SEHNR and CDR2 FQNEAQ (reference sequence). The V and J ends lost 1 base and 0 bases, in that order; junction bases with no gene match: 12. The length of the CDR3 is 19 residues. The CDR3 bases are TGTGCCAGCAGCTTAGTCGGTCCCGGGACAGTGAGCTCCTACAATGAGCAGTTCTTC. Translation gives CASSLVGPGTVSSYNEQFF.

V usage is TRBV6-1 and J usage is TRBJ2-5; D is possibly TRBD1 (6 bases). Trimming removed 10 bases at V and 2 bases at J, with 14 bases between. This CDR3 region has 13 residues. Looked up from germline, CDR1 is MNHNS and CDR2 is SASEGT. The CDR3 loop is CATGEWLQETQYF. CDR3 nucleotides: TGTGCCACAGGGGAGTGGTTGCAAGAGACCCAGTACTTC.

This clone was counted a few times. V gene TRBV2 combines with J gene TRBJ1-4; 7 bases agree with TRBD1. This CDR3 is 11 amino acids long. V was pared by 6 bases and J by 13 bases, with 5 bases of the junction left unmatched. Germline CDR1 is SNHLY and CDR2 is FYNNEI. For the CDR3, the DNA is TGTGCCAGCAGCCTTCGACAGGGACTGTTTTTT. Amino acid sequence: CASSLRQGLFF.

The chain is built from TRBV27 and TRBJ1-1; maybe TRBD1 (5 bases). The ends were cut back, 4 bases at V and 1 base at J, with 10 bases in the middle. The CDR3 sequence is 14 residues long. Germline CDR1 MNHEY, CDR2 SMNVEV (reference sequence). The CDR3 nucleotides read TGTGCCAGCAGTTCACGACAGAGGAACACTGAAGCTTTCTTT. This gives the protein CASSSRQRNTEAFF.

The chain combines TRBV27 with TRBJ1-1; tentatively, D is TRBD1 (6 bases). CDR3 length: 15 amino acids. Germline CDR1 MNHEY, CDR2 SMNVEV (reference sequence). Trimming pared 7 bases from V and 0 bases from J, leaving 15 bases between. CDR3 in amino acids: CASKRGGPMNTEAFF. The CDR3 DNA sequence: TGTGCCAGCAAAAGGGGGGGGCCCATGAACACTGAAGCTTTCTTT.

This clone was recorded once. The chain carries TRBV7-9 and TRBJ2-3, with a possible D match to TRBD1 (6 bases). The CDR3 covers 16 residues. Trimming shortened V by 5 bases and J by 4 bases, and 19 bases separated the two germline ends. CDR1 is SEHNR, CDR2 FQNEAQ, per germline (reference sequence). In nucleotides, the CDR3 is TGTGCCAGCAGCCAGAGTTTGGGGGCGCTTTCAGATACGCAGTATTTT. Translated, it gives CASSQSLGALSDTQYF. Combining the CDR3 with reference TRBV7-9 and TRBJ2-3 gives the whole variable domain DTGVSQNPRHKITKRGQNVTFRCDPISEHNRLYWYRQTLGQGPEFLTYFQNEAQLEKSRLLSDRFSAERPKGSFSTLEIQRTEQGDSAMYLCASSQSLGALSDTQYFGPGTRLTVL.

Only a few counts were recorded for this clone. The genes are TRBV7-2 and TRBJ2-3; D is perhaps TRBD2 (6 bases). Germline V gene lookup returns CDR1 SGHTA and CDR2 FQGNSA. The ends were cut back, 3 bases at V and 3 bases at J, with 13 bases in the middle. This CDR3 comprises 15 residues. In DNA form, the CDR3 reads TGTGCCAGCAGCTTGACCGGGACTTTGACAGATACGCAGTATTTT. This sequence encodes CASSLTGTLTDTQYF.

This sequence joins TRBV4-1 and TRBJ2-5; 13 bases are a match to TRBD2. CDR1 is MGHRA and CDR2 is YSYEKL in the germline V gene. This CDR3 region has 18 residues. V shed 0 bases and J 5 bases; nucleotides not matched to a gene: 9. This chain's CDR3 is CASSQDRLAGGWGETQYF. The CDR3 bases are TGCGCCAGCAGCCAAGATAGACTAGCGGGAGGATGGGGGGAGACCCAGTACTTC.

The rearrangement joins TRBV30 to TRBJ2-7; 8 nucleotides line up with TRBD1. V lost 7 bases, J lost 3 bases, and 8 bases stayed unmatched. This CDR3 comprises 13 residues. Germline assignment: CDR1 GTSNPN and CDR2 SVGIG (reference sequence). The CDR3 protein is CALNWDRRYEQYF. CDR3 sequence (DNA): TGTGCCTTGAATTGGGACAGGCGCTACGAGCAGTACTTC.

The rearrangement uses TRBV5-1 and TRBJ1-5; D gene unclear. V lost 0 bases to trimming and J lost 7 bases, with 11 bases between them. The CDR3 is 14 residues long. Germline V gives CDR1 SGHRS, CDR2 YFSETQ. As DNA, the CDR3 is TGCGCCAGCAGCTTGGAACCGCGGGGACAGCCCCAGCATTTT. Its translation: CASSLEPRGQPQHF. The entire variable domain, with the rest obtained from reference TRBV5-1 and TRBJ1-5, is as follows: KAGVTQTPRYLIKTRGQQVTLSCSPISGHRSVSWYQQTPGQGLQFLFEYFSETQRNKGNFPGRFSGRQFSNSRSEMNVSTLELGDSALYLCASSLEPRGQPQHFGDGTRLSIL.

A note on this clone: One end of the junction fails to match germline, which may point to a read error. J is TRBJ2-4 and V is TRBV5-6; 7 positions match TRBD2. This CDR3 is 12 amino acids long. Germline CDR1 reads SGHDT; CDR2 reads YYEEEE. The CDR3 coding sequence is TGTGCCAGCAGCCCCACGGGGGGAAAGTGGAGCTTC. Translating gives CASSPTGGKWSF. The full variable domain, with the rest looked up from reference TRBV5-6 and TRBJ2-4, is DAGVTQSPTHLIKTRGQQVTLRCSPKSGHDTVSWYQQALGQGPQFIFQYYEEEERQRGNFPDRFSGHQFPNYSSELNVNALLLGDSALYLCASSPTGGKWSFGAGTRLSVL.

This clone came up a few times. The V and J genes are TRBV5-1 and TRBJ2-7; TRBD1 aligns across 12 bases. Germline V gene lookup returns CDR1 SGHRS and CDR2 YFSETQ. The CDR3 is made up of 14 amino acids. The V segment lost 4 bases and the J segment 5 bases; nucleotides outside the gene matches: 4. The CDR3 DNA reads TGCGCCAGCAGCCCGGGACAGGGGGCCCACGAGCAGTACTTC. Translation: CASSPGQGAHEQYF.

This chain uses TRBV7-2 with TRBJ2-5, with a possible D match to TRBD2 (5 bases). The germline V gene encodes CDR1 SGHTA and CDR2 FQGNSA. Trimming took off 5 bases at V and 5 bases at J, with 15 bases between the two ends. The CDR3 covers 14 residues. The CDR3 DNA reads as TGTGCCAGCAGCGCTGGGCGGGCCAGGGAGACCCAGTACTTC. Amino acid sequence: CASSAGRARETQYF.

This chain connects TRBV19 to TRBJ1-1; D unresolved. Germline CDR1 is LNHDA and CDR2 is SQIVND (reference sequence). The CDR3 spans 13 residues. The V end lost 3 bases, the J end lost 6 bases, and 11 bases lay between the germline ends. CDR3 sequence reads: CASSMVPRAEAFF. CDR3 sequence (DNA): TGTGCCAGTAGTATGGTCCCTCGCGCTGAAGCTTTCTTT.

J is TRBJ2-3 and V is TRBV4-2; weak D call: TRBD2 (6 bases). The CDR3 is made up of 15 amino acids. The V end was cut by 4 bases, the J end by 2 bases, with 13 bases between. In germline, CDR1 is LGHNA, CDR2 YNFKEQ. CDR3 sequence (DNA): TGTGCCAGCAGCCGTGGGACTCCACTCACAGATACGCAGTATTTT. This encodes CASSRGTPLTDTQYF.

The chain couples TRBV6-1 to TRBJ1-6; 7 bases agree with TRBD1. Germline lookup yields CDR1 MNHNS and CDR2 SASEGT. This CDR3 region has 13 residues. Trimming cost V 6 bases and J 9 bases; bases outside gene matches: 5. CDR3 sequence reads: CASRGDSGSPLHF. DNA for the CDR3: TGTGCCAGCAGGGGGGACAGCGGTTCACCCCTCCACTTT.

This clone was seen a handful of times. This chain links TRBV4-1 with TRBJ2-7; maybe TRBD2 (6 bases). V lost 3 bases and J 3 bases, leaving 12 bases between the germline ends. Per germline, CDR1 MGHRA and CDR2 YSYEKL. The length of the CDR3 is 14 residues. Here the CDR3 reads CASSQGGADYEQYF. Here the CDR3 DNA reads TGCGCCAGCAGCCAGGGAGGAGCAGACTACGAGCAGTACTTC.

This sequence joins TRBV7-2 and TRBJ1-5; D uncertain. The CDR3 has 15 residues. Germline-derived CDR1 and CDR2 are SGHTA and FQGNSA. The V gene lost 4 bases and the J gene lost 0 bases, with 10 bases spanning the gap. The CDR3 DNA reads as TGTGCCAGCAGCTATCCGGGTTCTAGCAATCAGCCCCAGCATTTT. This sequence encodes CASSYPGSSNQPQHF.

The V gene is TRBV6-1, the J gene TRBJ1-3, with D possibly being TRBD1 (5 bases). The CDR3 extends over 13 amino acids. Germline assignment: CDR1 MNHNS and CDR2 SASEGT. The germline V and J ends were trimmed by 7 bases and 2 bases, with 9 bases remaining between them. Written as DNA, the CDR3 is TGTGCCAGCACCGCGACAGCTGGAAACACCATATATTTT. Its protein product is CASTATAGNTIYF.

This sequence joins TRBV28 and TRBJ1-5; D gene unclear. The germline CDR1 and CDR2 sequences are MDHEN and SYDVKM. V dropped 7 bases and J dropped 7 bases, with 11 bases sitting between them. The CDR3 totals 12 residues. The CDR3 coding sequence is TGTGCCAGCAAGTCCACTAACCAGCCCCAGCATTTT. It translates to CASKSTNQPQHF.

This clone has just one count. This sample includes further DNA sequences coding for the same CDR3. The genes are TRBV19 and TRBJ1-1; no clear D gene. The CDR3 sequence is 13 residues long. The V gene's germline CDR1 is LNHDA and CDR2 SQIVND (reference sequence). Trimming shortened V by 0 bases and J by 1 base, and 3 bases separated the two germline ends. The CDR3 protein is CASSIDRNTEAFF. The CDR3 nucleotides read TGTGCCAGTAGTATAGACAGGAACACTGAAGCTTTCTTT.

This clone came up a few times. V usage is TRBV7-9 and J usage is TRBJ2-7, with 8 bases matching TRBD2. The CDR3 sequence is 17 residues long. V dropped 5 bases and J dropped 3; count of bases not matched to a gene: 15. Germline V gene data show CDR1 as SEHNR and CDR2 as FQNEAQ (reference sequence). CDR3 DNA sequence: TGTGCCAGCAGCCTCCCCTCGCCGGGACTAGTAGTCTACGAGCAGTACTTC. Translating it yields CASSLPSPGLVVYEQYF.

The rearrangement uses TRBV6-5 and TRBJ2-1, with D unresolved. Trimming shortened V by 4 bases and J by 0 bases, and 13 bases separated the two germline ends. The CDR3 has 16 amino acids. The germline CDR1 and CDR2 sequences are MNHEY and SVGAGI. As DNA, the CDR3 is TGTGCCAGCAGTTCTCTGCGAGGAAGCTCCTACAATGAGCAGTTCTTC. This encodes CASSSLRGSSYNEQFF.

This chain connects TRBV7-6 to TRBJ2-3; 16 bases are a match to TRBD2. The CDR3 totals 17 residues. The V gene's germline CDR1 is SGHVS and CDR2 FNYEAQ. The J segment lost 5 bases and the V segment lost 4 bases, leaving 6 bases of the junction unmatched. CDR3 in amino acids: CASSSGLAGGGVDTQYF. CDR3 bases: TGTGCCAGCAGCTCGGGACTAGCGGGGGGGGGTGTAGATACGCAGTATTTT.

V is TRBV30 and J is TRBJ1-4, with unresolved D. The V end lost 3 bases, the J end lost 3 bases, and 11 bases lay between the germline ends. The CDR3 totals 14 residues. The germline CDR1 and CDR2 sequences are GTSNPN and SVGIG (reference sequence). CDR3 region: CAWSPGGSNEKLFF. CDR3 nucleotides: TGTGCCTGGAGCCCCGGAGGTTCTAATGAAAAACTGTTTTTT. Full variable domain (rest looked up from reference TRBV30 and TRBJ1-4): SQTIHQWPATLVQPVGSPLSLECTVEGTSNPNLYWYRQAAGRGLQLLFYSVGIGQISSEVPQNLSASRPQDRQFILSSKKLLLSDSGFYLCAWSPGGSNEKLFFGSGTQLSVL.